The source of this TCR beta chain is a study of circulating and synovial CD4+ cells in juvenile arthritis (dated by TCRdb to the mid-2010s). Regarding the complete study: Within each patient, the TCRbeta CDR3 repertoires of synovial CD4 T cells, bulk blood CD4 T cells and circulating HLA-DR+ CD4 T cells were compared. Repertoire sequencing aimed to confirm that a circulating synovial-like CD4 T cell subset was enriched in synovial clonotypes.

The sequenced samples came from patients who had active juvenile idiopathic arthritis. Cells were sorted right after thawing, and dead cells were excluded with Live/Dead Fixable Near-IR Stain. Including cysteine and phenylalanine, the CDR3 has 16 amino acids. The entry retains the CDR3 DNA only, 48 bases that are in frame from base 1. CDR1 is given as SGHTA and CDR2 as FQGNSA, both from the germline V gene. Germline trimming: 0 bases from V, 6 bases from J; junction bases outside gene matches: 2. Overall results and qualifications from the work: Circulating pathogenic-like lymphocytes clustered together with synovial T cells, and compared with bulk blood, the circulating pathogenic-like lymphocytes shared a substantially higher fraction of CDR3 sequences with synovium. Overlap with synovium increased with sequencing depth, so measured shared-clonotype fractions likely underestimated the full repertoire overlap. Because T cell genome counts in CPL samples and bulk blood CD4 samples differed by at least an order of magnitude, sample-size effects were addressed. The difference between circulating pathogenic-like lymphocytes and bulk blood T cells was not detected by traditional Vbeta family usage analysis. Compared with bulk blood CD4 repertoires, both the synovial and the circulating pathogenic-like lymphocyte repertoires were less diverse, and some CPL samples were as oligoclonal as synovium.

Receptor libraries were prepared by the immunoSEQ multiplex PCR assay. An external provider performed TCRbeta CDR3 sequencing as a commercial service. Under the source paper's analysis protocol: The analyses relied on productive nucleotide sequences along with amino acid sequences obtained through in silico translation. Diversity was measured with Renyi entropy across alpha values, using the median of 200 repeated subsamples to equalise sample size. Pairwise repertoire distance was calculated as one minus the Chao-modified Jaccard index, correcting for under-sampling, and used for clustering. Frequency-weighted overlap with synovial clonotypes was computed over 200 sample sizes, 200 draws without replacement each, and reported at the smaller sample's size. This immuneACCESS table, as held by TCRdb, lists in-frame sequences with V and J called but not all clones. Of the missing ones, under half trace to an unresolved V gene in checked studies; the others have no known cause. V and J calls and clone size come straight from that table; D and trimming were deduced from the DNA. Within this sample are approximately 36,000 clones, with just under 95% of them counted one time only. Approximately 0.7% of the sample lies in the top ten.

A word on this clone: What this receptor recognizes is not known. There are no base qualities to consult, and no much larger clone falls within one base.

Sequencing was performed on CD4+ T cells from blood. The sequence derives from a human donor with juvenile idiopathic arthritis. The chain employs TRBV7-2 and TRBJ2-2; a stretch of 12 junction bases matches TRBD2. The CDR3 reads as follows: CASSLAASGGAGELFF. DNA sequence: TGTGCCAGCAGCTTAGCGGCTAGCGGGGGGGCCGGGGAGCTGTTTTTT.